This is a list of T cell receptor beta chains from one sample in a study of CD8 T cells in ankylosing spondylitis. MiXCR, run by TCRdb on the 5' RACE reads, gives a single entry per CDR3 protein. The sample lists around 450,000 distinct CDR3 sequences; 20% to 30% were seen once. The sequenced sample was blood, either unsorted or a sorted T cell fraction (not recorded which). The origin of the receptors is a male donor with ankylosing spondylitis. Each CDR3 is given with its conserved first and last residue. The order of the fields is J gene, V gene, clone size, D gene, CDR3 DNA, CDR3 protein. The D gene is left open where the match is weak. Clone size is given for some rows only: seen once, a few or many times, or a class if the clone is expanded.

TRBJ2-5 TRBV5-1 - TRBD2 TGCGCCAGCAGCTCTCGACTAGCGGGACAAGAGACCCAGTACTTC CASSSRLAGQETQYF
TRBJ2-5 TRBV18 - TRBD1 TGTGCCAGCTCACTCTGGGACAGTCTAGAGACCCAGTACTTC CASSLWDSLETQYF
TRBJ2-7 TRBV3-1 - TRBD2 TGTGCCAGCAGCCAAGTTAGCGGGCCCCCCAGAGTTGAGCAGTACTTC CASSQVSGPPRVEQYF
TRBJ2-7 TRBV7-9 few - TGTGCCAGCAGCTTAATCGGGAGTCCTACCTACGAGCAGTACTTC CASSLIGSPTYEQYF
TRBJ1-2 TRBV20-1 - TRBD1 TGCAGTTCCATAGCCGGGACAGGGGGCGATCTTGGCTACACCTTC CSSIAGTGGDLGYTF
TRBJ2-3 TRBV11-2 few - TGTGCCAGCAGCCAGAGCGGGCAAAGCACAGATACGCAGTATTTT CASSQSGQSTDTQYF
TRBJ2-7 TRBV11-2 - TRBD2 TGTGCCAGCAGAAAGGGCGGGAGGGAATACGAGCAGTACTTC CASRKGGREYEQYF
TRBJ2-5 TRBV20-1 few - TGCAGTGCACCGATCAGGGGCCAAGAGACCCAGTACTTC CSAPIRGQETQYF
TRBJ2-3 TRBV25-1 few - TGTGCCAGCCGGGACAAGTTCACAGATACGCAGTATTTT CASRDKFTDTQYF
TRBJ2-5 TRBV29-1 - - TGCAGCGTTGAGGTGGGGGGGCACGAGACCCAGTACTTC CSVEVGGHETQYF
TRBJ1-5 TRBV7-2 - TRBD1 TGTGCCAGCAGCAGACAGGGGGCTCGGGGCAATCAGCCCCAGCATTTT CASSRQGARGNQPQHF
TRBJ2-5 TRBV4-1 - - TGCGCCAGCAGTAGCGGATTCTACCAAGAGACCCAGTACTTC CASSSGFYQETQYF
TRBJ1-1 TRBV29-1 - - TGCAGCCCAGTCCGGAAGTTGAACACTGAAGCTTTCTTT CSPVRKLNTEAFF
TRBJ1-5 TRBV20-1 - - TGCAGTGCTAGTCGTGGCTTCGGGGATCAGCCCCAGCATTTT CSASRGFGDQPQHF
TRBJ2-5 TRBV12-3/TRBV12-4 - - TGTGCCAGCAGTTTGTGGAGAGGGGAAGAGACCCAGTACTTC CASSLWRGEETQYF
TRBJ2-1 TRBV2 - - TGTGCCAGACTCCGACAATCGACATTGAGGTTGGGTGTCCCCTACAATGAGCAGTTCTTC CARLRQSTLRLGVPYNEQFF
TRBJ1-1 TRBV12-3/TRBV12-4 many - TGTGCCAGCAGTTTAGGGGCGCCGAACACTGAAGCTTTCTTT CASSLGAPNTEAFF
TRBJ1-5 TRBV21-1 - - TGTGCCAGCAGCAAAGCCGTTGGGTCAGCCGATAGCAATCAGCCCCAGCATTTT CASSKAVGSADSNQPQHF
TRBJ1-6 TRBV10-3 - - TGTGCCATCAGTGAGTCTAGCCAGGGAAGTTCACCCCTCCACTTT CAISESSQGSSPLHF
TRBJ1-1 TRBV20-1 few TRBD1 TGCAGTGCTAGGACAGGGTCAGACACTGAAGCTTTCTTT CSARTGSDTEAFF
TRBJ1-1 TRBV12-3/TRBV12-4 few TRBD1 TGTGCCAGCAGTTGGACAGGCGGGACTGAAGCTTTCTTT CASSWTGGTEAFF
TRBJ2-5 TRBV25-1 - - TGTGCCAGCAGTGAATATAGGGGACTCGCCCAAGAGACCCAGTACTTC CASSEYRGLAQETQYF
TRBJ2-4 TRBV5-1 - - TGCGCCAGCAGCTCCCCGGACGAGGGGGACATTCAGTACTTC CASSSPDEGDIQYF
TRBJ1-1 TRBV6-6 - TRBD1 TGTGCCAGCAGCTCAGGACAGGGGGGTGAAGCTTTCTTT CASSSGQGGEAFF
TRBJ2-5 TRBV20-1 few TRBD2 TGCAGTGCTAATAACCCACTAGCGGGACCGCAAGAGACCCAGTACTTC CSANNPLAGPQETQYF
TRBJ2-3 TRBV11-3 - - TGTGCCAGCAGCTTACGGCAGGGTATCACAGATACGCAGTATTTT CASSLRQGITDTQYF
TRBJ2-5 TRBV24-1 few TRBD2 TGTGCCACCAGTAGCGGGGCCTCCGAGACCCAGTACTTC CATSSGASETQYF
TRBJ1-2 TRBV29-1 - TRBD1 TGCAGCGTTGAAGTACAGGGGGCGAGAGGCTACACCTTC CSVEVQGARGYTF
TRBJ2-5 TRBV15 - - TGTGCCACCAGCAGAGATCAAAGGTTGGAGGAGACCCAGTACTTC CATSRDQRLEETQYF
TRBJ1-2 TRBV6-5 - TRBD1 TGTGCCAGCAGTGTACTCCAGGGGGGACTTGGCTACACCTTC CASSVLQGGLGYTF
TRBJ2-1 TRBV2 few TRBD1 TGTGCCAGCAGTTGGATGGGACAGGTACCCTACAATGAGCAGTTCTTC CASSWMGQVPYNEQFF
TRBJ2-7 TRBV30 once - TGTGCCTGGGCTCTAGATGATCGGTACGAGCAGTACTTC CAWALDDRYEQYF
TRBJ1-5 TRBV12-3/TRBV12-4 many - TGTGCCAGCAGCACCCGCCAAGACCAGCCCCAGCATTTT CASSTRQDQPQHF
TRBJ1-4 TRBV5-1 few TRBD1 TGCGCCAGCAGCTTGTTGGGACAGTTTAATGAAAAACTGTTTTTT CASSLLGQFNEKLFF
TRBJ2-2 TRBV5-1 few TRBD2 TGCGCCAGCAGCTTGGGCCATAGCGGGAGAACCTCCGGGGAGCTGTTTTTT CASSLGHSGRTSGELFF
TRBJ2-2 TRBV3-1 - TRBD2 TGTGCCAGCGGGTTAGACAGGACTAGCGGGAGGCCGAACACCGGGGAGCTGTTTTTT CASGLDRTSGRPNTGELFF
TRBJ2-1 TRBV3-1 many - TGTGCCAGCAGCGACGGACTCTACAATGAGCAGTTCTTC CASSDGLYNEQFF
TRBJ2-1 TRBV20-1 - TRBD2 TGCAGTGCTAGAGATGCCTCTAGCGGGAGGGCGGATGAGCAGTTCTTC CSARDASSGRADEQFF
TRBJ1-2 TRBV7-9 - - TGTGCCAGCAGCACAGGGTTCGCCTATGGCTACACCTTC CASSTGFAYGYTF
TRBJ2-2 TRBV5-1 - TRBD2 TGCGCCAGCAAGATAGCGGGAGAGACCACCGGGGAGCTGTTTTTT CASKIAGETTGELFF